This is a list of T cell receptor beta chains from one sample in a study of blood T cell repertoires in COVID-19. Profiled with immunoSEQ multiplex PCR; TCRdb holds only in-frame clones, not every one. In the table there are 200,000 to 300,000 clones, 86% of which are singletons. Sample: PBMCs or T cells enriched from blood (not recorded which). The source of these receptors is a woman aged 50 to 60 who had recovered from COVID-19. CDR3s include the opening cysteine and the closing phenylalanine or tryptophan. The D gene is left open where the match is weak. The listing skips clone size in some rows; elsewhere it reads once, few, many or a size class.

DNA: TGTGCCAGCAGCTCCGACAGGGGGAGCAATGAGCAGTTCTTC
CDR3: CASSSDRGSNEQFF
size: .
D: TRBD1
V: TRBV7-9
J: TRBJ2-1

DNA: TGTGCCACCAGCAGAGCACAGCGGGGGGGCGTAGAGACCCAGTACTTC
CDR3: CATSRAQRGGVETQYF
size: .
D: TRBD2
V: TRBV15
J: TRBJ2-5

DNA: TGTGCCAGCAGTTACGGGACTAGCTTTTACAATGAGCAGTTCTTC
CDR3: CASSYGTSFYNEQFF
size: .
D: TRBD2
V: TRBV6-2/TRBV6-3
J: TRBJ2-1

DNA: TGCGCCAGCAGCTTGGTCGGTAGCGGTTACAATGAGCAGTTCTTC
CDR3: CASSLVGSGYNEQFF
size: .
D: .
V: TRBV5-1
J: TRBJ2-1

DNA: TGTGCCAGCAGCTTGGGGCTAGAACTCACAGATACGCAGTATTTT
CDR3: CASSLGLELTDTQYF
size: .
D: .
V: TRBV5-5
J: TRBJ2-3

DNA: TGCGCCAGCAGCCAAGAGTGGAACATGGGGAGTTTGAGGAGCACCTTC
CDR3: CASSQEWNMGSLRSTF
size: .
D: .
V: TRBV4-3
J: TRBJ1-2

DNA: TGTGCCAGCAGTTTAATCACAGGGAACACTGAAGCTTTCTTT
CDR3: CASSLITGNTEAFF
size: .
D: .
V: TRBV27
J: TRBJ1-1

DNA: TGCGCCAGCAGTGAGGACAGTAACTATGGCTACACCTTC
CDR3: CASSEDSNYGYTF
size: .
D: .
V: TRBV10-2
J: TRBJ1-2

DNA: TGTGCCAGCAGCGTAGGAACAGGGAGGGGTACAGATACGCAGTATTTT
CDR3: CASSVGTGRGTDTQYF
size: few
D: .
V: TRBV9
J: TRBJ2-3

DNA: TGTGCCAGCAGCCAAGATCAACGGACTAGAAACCAAGAGACCCAGTACTTC
CDR3: CASSQDQRTRNQETQYF
size: .
D: TRBD2
V: TRBV4-2
J: TRBJ2-5

DNA: TGTGCCAGCAGCCCCCGACAGGGGAACACTGAAGCTTTCTTT
CDR3: CASSPRQGNTEAFF
size: .
D: TRBD1
V: TRBV7-3
J: TRBJ1-1

DNA: TGTGCCACCAGCAGAGATAAGGGGTCACCTAACTATGGCTACACCTTC
CDR3: CATSRDKGSPNYGYTF
size: .
D: .
V: TRBV15
J: TRBJ1-2

DNA: TGCGCCAGCAGCCTTGCTAGAAATTCCTACGAGCAGTACTTC
CDR3: CASSLARNSYEQYF
size: .
D: .
V: TRBV4-1
J: TRBJ2-7

DNA: TGTGCCAGCAGCGAACAGACAGGGGCAAGATCACCCCTCCACTTT
CDR3: CASSEQTGARSPLHF
size: .
D: TRBD1
V: TRBV2
J: TRBJ1-6

DNA: TGTGCCAGCAGTTTCCTGGAGACCCAGTACTTC
CDR3: CASSFLETQYF
size: .
D: .
V: TRBV28
J: TRBJ2-5

DNA: TGTGCCAGCAGCTTAGAACTCCCGGACAGTCTTACCTACAATGAGCAGTTCTTC
CDR3: CASSLELPDSLTYNEQFF
size: .
D: .
V: TRBV7-6
J: TRBJ2-1

DNA: TGTGCCAGCAGCTTCGGTCCTAACTATGGCTACACCTTC
CDR3: CASSFGPNYGYTF
size: .
D: .
V: TRBV11-3
J: TRBJ1-2

DNA: TGTGCCATCAGTGAGTCGGTAGTCAAGGGGTACAATGAGCAGTTCTTC
CDR3: CAISESVVKGYNEQFF
size: .
D: .
V: TRBV10-3
J: TRBJ2-1

DNA: TGTGCCAGCAGCCAAAACCGGCAGGGGCGGGCTTTCTTT
CDR3: CASSQNRQGRAFF
size: .
D: .
V: TRBV3-1/TRBV3-2
J: TRBJ1-1

DNA: TGTGCCAGCAGTTTATATCGTGCCGGGACCTACGAGCAGTACTTC
CDR3: CASSLYRAGTYEQYF
size: .
D: .
V: TRBV28
J: TRBJ2-7

DNA: TGTGCCAGCAGCTTAAATTCGCGGGTCACCGGGGAGCTGTTTTTT
CDR3: CASSLNSRVTGELFF
size: .
D: .
V: TRBV7-9
J: TRBJ2-2

DNA: TGTGCCACCAGCAGGGGCGGAACTAGCGAGACCCAGTACTTC
CDR3: CATSRGGTSETQYF
size: .
D: .
V: TRBV15
J: TRBJ2-5

DNA: TGTGCCAGCGGGTTAACAGGGGCAAGCACCTACGAGCAGTACTTC
CDR3: CASGLTGASTYEQYF
size: .
D: TRBD1
V: TRBV28
J: TRBJ2-7

DNA: TGCGCCAGCAGCCCCGTCGGTTCGGAACAGAGGAACACTGAAGCTTTCTTT
CDR3: CASSPVGSEQRNTEAFF
size: .
D: .
V: TRBV4-1
J: TRBJ1-1

DNA: TGTGCCAGCAGCCCTCGACTAGCGGGGCTCTCTGGGGCCAACGTCCTGACTTTC
CDR3: CASSPRLAGLSGANVLTF
size: .
D: TRBD2
V: TRBV7-3
J: TRBJ2-6

DNA: TGCGCCAGCAGCCAAGGGACAGTTCTTTCCTACGAGCAGTACTTC
CDR3: CASSQGTVLSYEQYF
size: .
D: .
V: TRBV4-1
J: TRBJ2-7

DNA: TGTGCCAGCAGCGTCGGGACAGCAAATTCACCCCTCCACTTT
CDR3: CASSVGTANSPLHF
size: once
D: TRBD1
V: TRBV5-5
J: TRBJ1-6

DNA: TGCGCCAGCAGCCAGAGGGGACTTACAGATACGCAGTATTTT
CDR3: CASSQRGLTDTQYF
size: .
D: .
V: TRBV4-1
J: TRBJ2-3

DNA: TGTGCCAGCAGTGACAGGGTAAACACCGGGGAGCTGTTTTTT
CDR3: CASSDRVNTGELFF
size: .
D: TRBD1
V: TRBV9
J: TRBJ2-2

DNA: TGTGCCAGCAGTCCGACTCAGTACGAGCAGTACTTC
CDR3: CASSPTQYEQYF
size: .
D: .
V: TRBV6-5
J: TRBJ2-7

DNA: TGTGCCAGCAGCCAAGGGGGACGCACAGATACGCAGTATTTT
CDR3: CASSQGGRTDTQYF
size: few
D: .
V: TRBV7-3
J: TRBJ2-3

DNA: TGTGCCAGCAGTTTAGCGGGAGGGCCGTGGAATGAGCAGTTCTTC
CDR3: CASSLAGGPWNEQFF
size: .
D: TRBD2
V: TRBV27
J: TRBJ2-1

DNA: TGTGCCTGGGGACAGGAAATTAGCAATCAGCCCCAGCATTTT
CDR3: CAWGQEISNQPQHF
size: .
D: TRBD1
V: TRBV30
J: TRBJ1-5

DNA: TGTGCCACCGACCCAGGGGGAGTGAATCAGCCCCAGCATTTT
CDR3: CATDPGGVNQPQHF
size: .
D: TRBD1
V: TRBV7-9
J: TRBJ1-5

DNA: TGTGCCAGCAGTGACCGGGACAGGAATTCACCCCTCCACTTT
CDR3: CASSDRDRNSPLHF
size: few
D: TRBD1
V: TRBV6-4
J: TRBJ1-6

DNA: TGTGCCAGCAGTTTGCGGAATCTGGGCGGGGAGCTGTTTTTT
CDR3: CASSLRNLGGELFF
size: .
D: .
V: TRBV28
J: TRBJ2-2